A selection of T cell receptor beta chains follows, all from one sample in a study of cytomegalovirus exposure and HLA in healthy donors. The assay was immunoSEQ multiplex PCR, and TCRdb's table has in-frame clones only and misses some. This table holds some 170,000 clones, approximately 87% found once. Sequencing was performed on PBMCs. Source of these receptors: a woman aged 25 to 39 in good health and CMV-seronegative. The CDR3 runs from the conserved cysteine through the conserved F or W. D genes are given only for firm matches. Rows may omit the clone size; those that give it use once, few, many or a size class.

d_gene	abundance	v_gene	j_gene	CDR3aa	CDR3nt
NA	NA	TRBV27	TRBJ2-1	CASSPTPSSYNEQFF	TGTGCCAGCAGTCCGACTCCTTCCTCCTACAATGAGCAGTTCTTC
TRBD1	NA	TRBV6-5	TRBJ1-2	CASRIPGTGKGYTF	TGTGCCAGCAGGATACCCGGGACAGGGAAAGGCTACACCTTC
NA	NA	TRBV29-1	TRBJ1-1	CSVVAARNTEAFF	TGCAGCGTTGTCGCGGCGAGGAACACTGAAGCTTTCTTT
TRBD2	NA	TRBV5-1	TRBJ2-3	CASSLGLAGFTDTQYF	TGCGCCAGCAGCTTGGGACTAGCGGGATTCACAGATACGCAGTATTTT
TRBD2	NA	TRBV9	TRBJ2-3	CASSVHLTSGGLDTQYF	TGTGCCAGCAGCGTACACTTAACTAGCGGGGGGTTAGATACGCAGTATTTT
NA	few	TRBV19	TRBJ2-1	CASKAGNSYNEQFF	TGTGCCAGTAAGGCAGGCAACTCCTACAATGAGCAGTTCTTC
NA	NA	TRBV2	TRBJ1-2	CASSELGGNGYTF	TGTGCCAGCAGTGAATTGGGGGGGAATGGCTACACCTTC
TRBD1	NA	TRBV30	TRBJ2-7	CAWSRRTGQYF	TGTGCCTGGAGTCGGAGGACAGGGCAGTACTTC
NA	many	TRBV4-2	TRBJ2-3	CASSQGLEADTQYF	TGTGCCAGCAGCCAAGGACTAGAGGCAGATACGCAGTATTTT
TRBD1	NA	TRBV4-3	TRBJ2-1	CASSLLMTGFGSYNEQFF	TGCGCCAGCAGCCTGCTAATGACAGGGTTCGGGTCCTACAATGAGCAGTTCTTC
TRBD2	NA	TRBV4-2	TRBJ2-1	CASSQEPGLAPYNEQFF	TGTGCCAGCAGCCAGGAACCGGGACTAGCGCCCTACAATGAGCAGTTCTTC
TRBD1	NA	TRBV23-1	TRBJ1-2	CASSGQGTSGYTF	TGCGCCAGCAGCGGACAGGGAACTTCTGGCTACACCTTC
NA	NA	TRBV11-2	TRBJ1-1	CASGVGGAWGNTEAFF	TGTGCCAGCGGCGTGGGGGGGGCATGGGGGAACACTGAAGCTTTCTTT
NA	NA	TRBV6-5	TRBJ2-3	CASSYGQGKWDTQYF	TGTGCCAGCAGTTATGGGCAGGGGAAGTGGGATACGCAGTATTTT
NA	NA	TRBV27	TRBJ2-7	CASGQTLYEQYF	TGTGCCAGCGGGCAGACATTATACGAGCAGTACTTC
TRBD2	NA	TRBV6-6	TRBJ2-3	CATRLAGAVDTQYF	TGTGCCACCCGACTAGCGGGGGCGGTAGATACGCAGTATTTT
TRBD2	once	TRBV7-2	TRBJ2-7	CASSLGGGNEQYF	TGTGCCAGCAGCTTAGGCGGGGGGAACGAGCAGTACTTC
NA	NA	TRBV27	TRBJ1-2	CASSLGAGYGYTF	TGTGCCAGCAGTTTAGGGGCAGGCTATGGCTACACCTTC
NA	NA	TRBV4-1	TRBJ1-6	CASRQGPGGRGYNSPLHF	TGCGCCAGCAGGCAAGGCCCCGGGGGGCGAGGATATAATTCACCCCTCCACTTT
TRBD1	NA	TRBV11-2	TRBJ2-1	CASSGSGTGGRNEQFF	TGTGCCAGCAGCGGCTCCGGGACAGGGGGTAGGAATGAGCAGTTCTTC
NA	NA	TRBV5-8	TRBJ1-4	CASSSGQLQDEKLFF	TGTGCCAGCAGCTCAGGACAGCTCCAGGATGAAAAACTGTTTTTT
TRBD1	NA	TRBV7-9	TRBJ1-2	CASSLGTGRDGYTF	TGTGCCAGCAGCTTAGGGACAGGGAGGGATGGCTACACCTTC
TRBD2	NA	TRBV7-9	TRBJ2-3	CASSWSGGARDTQYF	TGTGCCAGCAGCTGGAGCGGGGGGGCCCGAGATACGCAGTATTTT
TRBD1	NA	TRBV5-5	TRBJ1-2	CASSLGQGHYGYTF	TGTGCCAGCAGCTTAGGACAGGGGCACTATGGCTACACCTTC
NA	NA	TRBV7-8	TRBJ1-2	CASSFVNNYGYTF	TGTGCCAGCAGCTTCGTTAATAACTATGGCTACACCTTC
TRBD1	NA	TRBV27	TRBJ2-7	CASSLSGGQGRYEQYF	TGTGCCAGCAGTTTATCGGGGGGACAGGGGCGATACGAGCAGTACTTC
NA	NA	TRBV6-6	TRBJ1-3	CASSYLREAGNTIYF	TGTGCCAGCAGTTACCTCAGGGAGGCTGGAAACACCATATATTTT
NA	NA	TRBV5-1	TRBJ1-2	CASSDGGYGYTF	TGCGCCAGCAGCGACGGAGGTTATGGCTACACCTTC
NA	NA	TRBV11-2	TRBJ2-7	CASSLGGPNDEQYF	TGTGCCAGCAGCTTAGGGGGCCCTAATGACGAGCAGTACTTC
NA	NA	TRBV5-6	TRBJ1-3	CASRPGSGAGNTIYF	TGTGCCAGCAGACCGGGGTCAGGGGCTGGAAACACCATATATTTT
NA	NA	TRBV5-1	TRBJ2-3	CASSLGGAESTDTQYF	TGCGCCAGCAGCTTGGGTGGTGCGGAGAGCACAGATACGCAGTATTTT
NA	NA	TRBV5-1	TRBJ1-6	CASSLDGGGGAKNSPLHF	TGCGCCAGCAGCTTGGACGGGGGTGGAGGGGCCAAAAATTCACCCCTCCACTTT
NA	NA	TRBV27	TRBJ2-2	CASSLSKYGRSHTGELFF	TGTGCCAGCAGTTTATCGAAATACGGGAGATCACACACCGGGGAGCTGTTTTTT
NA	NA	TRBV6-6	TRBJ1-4	CASSYRGNEKLFF	TGTGCCAGCAGTTACAGGGGTAATGAAAAACTGTTTTTT
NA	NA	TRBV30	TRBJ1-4	CAWRGATNEKLFF	TGTGCCTGGAGAGGGGCAACTAATGAAAAACTGTTTTTT
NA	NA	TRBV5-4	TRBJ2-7	CASSLLILGGTGEQYF	TGTGCCAGCAGCTTGTTGATCCTCGGAGGGACGGGCGAGCAGTACTTC
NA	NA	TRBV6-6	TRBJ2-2	CASSSGTPGELFF	TGTGCCAGCAGTTCCGGGACACCCGGGGAGCTGTTTTTT
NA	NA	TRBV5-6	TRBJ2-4	CASSNQGIGAKNIQYF	TGTGCCAGCAGCAACCAGGGCATTGGGGCCAAAAACATTCAGTACTTC
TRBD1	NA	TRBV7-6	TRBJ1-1	CASSLVYGQGGYMNTEAFF	TGTGCCAGCAGCTTAGTTTATGGGCAGGGGGGCTACATGAACACTGAAGCTTTCTTT
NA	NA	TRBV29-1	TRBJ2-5	CSVEGTPRGQETQYF	TGCAGCGTGGAAGGGACCCCCAGGGGACAAGAGACCCAGTACTTC
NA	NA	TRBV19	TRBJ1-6	CASSNQRNSPLHF	TGTGCCAGTAGTAATCAGCGTAATTCACCCCTCCACTTT
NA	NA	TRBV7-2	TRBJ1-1	CAFGFEAFF	TGTGCCTTCGGGTTTGAAGCTTTCTTT
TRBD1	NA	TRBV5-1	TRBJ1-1	CASSAYPGTGNTEAFF	TGCGCCAGCAGCGCTTATCCCGGGACAGGGAACACTGAAGCTTTCTTT
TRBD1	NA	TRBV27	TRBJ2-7	CASSSWTGNYEQYF	TGTGCCAGCAGTTCATGGACAGGGAACTACGAGCAGTACTTC
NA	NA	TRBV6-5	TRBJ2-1	CASSYDRNEQFF	TGTGCCAGCAGTTACGACAGAAATGAGCAGTTCTTC
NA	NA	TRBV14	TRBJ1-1	CASSQARGTEAFF	TGTGCCAGCAGCCAAGCCCGGGGGACTGAAGCTTTCTTT
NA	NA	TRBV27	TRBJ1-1	CASSLSTGYLNTEAFF	TGTGCCAGCAGTTTATCGACAGGATATCTGAACACTGAAGCTTTCTTT
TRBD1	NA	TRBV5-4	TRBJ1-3	CASSLEGDRGFSSGNTIYF	TGTGCCAGCAGCTTGGAAGGGGACAGGGGCTTCTCTTCAGGAAACACCATATATTTT
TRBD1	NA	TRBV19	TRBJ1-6	CASRGTGQYNSPLHF	TGTGCCAGTAGAGGGACAGGCCAATATAATTCACCCCTCCACTTT